The 20 T cell receptor beta chains listed next were all sequenced from one sample in a study of Ad26.COV2.S vaccination and SARS-CoV-2 variants. Treatment given: roughly 18 received Ad26.COV2.S at low or high dose, single or two shots; about 5 received placebo; per-sample allocation not given. Sampling took place 63 days after the first vaccine or placebo injection. The method was immunoSEQ multiplex PCR; TCRdb's version includes in-frame clones alone and lacks a portion of them. The sample comprises fewer than 300,000 clones, about 90% of which are singletons, and around 3% rests with the top ten. Sequenced material: peripheral blood, taken in a trial of Ad26.COV2.S vaccine versus placebo. These receptors originate from a person aged 18-65 years who received the Ad26.COV2.S COVID-19 vaccine or a placebo.

A single count supports this clone. The genes are TRBV19 and TRBJ2-1, with TRBD2 matching 10 bases. The CDR3 extends over 16 amino acids. The V gene end was trimmed by 3 bases and the J gene end by 2 bases; junction bases not matched to a gene: 4. Germline lookup yields CDR1 LNHDA and CDR2 SQIVND (reference sequence). The CDR3 sequence is CASSISGLAAYNEQFF. In DNA, the CDR3 is TGTGCCAGTAGTATCTCCGGACTAGCGGCCTACAATGAGCAGTTCTTC.

This sequence joins TRBV7-9 and TRBJ2-7; 10 nucleotides match TRBD2. The CDR3 runs 15 residues. J gave up 3 bases and V 2 bases, and 4 bases lay outside the gene matches. Germline lookup yields CDR1 SEHNR and CDR2 FQNEAQ (reference sequence). This CDR3 reads CASSLPLAGDYEQYF. The CDR3 coding sequence is TGTGCCAGCAGCTTACCGCTAGCGGGGGACTACGAGCAGTACTTC.

This clone has only a few counts. CDR3 sequence (DNA): TGTGCCAGCAGCTCCTATAGAAGCAATCAGCCCCAGCATTTT. Its protein product is CASSSYRSNQPQHF. This chain uses TRBV7-8 with TRBJ1-5; D gene ambiguous. Germline CDR1 reads SGHVS; CDR2 reads FQNEAQ. This CDR3 is 14 amino acids long. Deletions cut 4 bases from V and 1 base from J, with 8 bases between.

The V call is TRBV6-2 or TRBV6-3, the J call TRBJ1-1; 11 bases fit TRBD1. Trimming at V came to 4 bases and at J to 8 bases, leaving 9 bases not matched to a gene. This CDR3 comprises 15 residues. Germline V gene lookup returns CDR1 MNHEY and CDR2 SVGEGT. The CDR3 region has the DNA TGTGCCAGCAGTTCTATGAGGACAGGGGGCTTCGAAGCTTTCTTT. It specifies CASSSMRTGGFEAFF.

As for this clone: Other nucleotide sequences in the sample specify the same CDR3. The chain links TRBV2 to TRBJ1-5; D is ambiguous. The germline V and J ends were trimmed by 7 bases and 0 bases, with 4 bases remaining between them. This CDR3 comprises 12 residues. The V gene's germline CDR1 is SNHLY and CDR2 FYNNEI. CDR3 in DNA: TGTGCCAGCACGAATAGCAATCAGCCCCAGCATTTT. Amino acid sequence: CASTNSNQPQHF.

The chain uses TRBV7-7 and TRBJ2-7, with TRBD2 matching over 8 bases. With 1 base clipped from V and 2 bases from J, the junction kept 4 bases outside the gene matches. The CDR3 is 15 amino acids. CDR1 and CDR2 (germline): SSHAT, FNYEAQ (reference sequence). The DNA of the CDR3 is TGTGCCAGCAGCTTAGGCGTAGCGGGAACCTACGAGCAGTACTTC. It encodes CASSLGVAGTYEQYF. The variable domain in full, with the rest retrieved from reference TRBV7-7 and TRBJ2-7, is GAGVSQSPRYKVTKRGQDVTLRCDPISSHATLYWYQQALGQGPEFLTYFNYEAQPDKSGLPSDRFSAERPEGSISTLTIQRTEQRDSAMYRCASSLGVAGTYEQYFGPGTRLTVT.

The CDR3 nucleotides read TGTGCCAGCAGCTTTGAGACAGGGGGCTACAATGAGCAGTTCTTC. Its translation is CASSFETGGYNEQFF. V is TRBV11-3 and J is TRBJ2-1, with 9 bases that match TRBD1. Losses at the gene ends were 3 bases for V and 3 bases for J; bases not matched to a gene: 3. Germline V CDR1 and CDR2: SGHNT, YENEEA. This CDR3 is 15 amino acids long.

This clone was counted once. The chain's CDR3 is CAWSGGTGGWIQHF. CDR3 bases: TGTGCCTGGAGTGGGGGGACAGGGGGCTGGATCCAGCATTTT. The chain carries TRBV30 and TRBJ1-5; 12 nucleotides agree with TRBD1. Losses at the gene ends were 1 base for V and 12 bases for J; bases not matched to a gene: 7. CDR3 length: 14 amino acids. Germline V gene sequence: CDR1 GTSNPN, CDR2 SVGIG (reference sequence).

In its sample, this clone was seen once. The chain combines TRBV3-1 (or the pseudogene TRBV3-2) with TRBJ2-4, with a weak D call TRBD2 (7 bases). CDR3 length equals 15 residues. CDR1 LGHDT and CDR2 YNNKEL come from the germline V gene (reference sequence). The V end was cut by 0 bases, the J end by 8 bases, with 14 bases between. The CDR3 DNA reads TGTGCCAGCAGCCAAGAACGGGGGGCCCGGGACATTCAGTACTTC. Protein product: CASSQERGARDIQYF.

This clone came up a few times. The chain joins TRBV4-1 to TRBJ2-1, with 15 positions matching TRBD2. This CDR3 is built from 17 residues. CDR1 and CDR2 (germline): MGHRA, YSYEKL. The V segment lost 2 bases and the J segment 4 bases; nucleotides outside the gene matches: 3. The CDR3 region has the DNA TGCGCCAGCAGCCAAACCGGGACTAGCGGGAGGTACAATGAGCAGTTCTTC. It translates to CASSQTGTSGRYNEQFF.

This chain joins TRBV25-1 and TRBJ1-5; 8 bases align to TRBD1. The length of the CDR3 is 15 residues. The germline V gene encodes CDR1 MGHDK and CDR2 SYGVNS. J gave up 4 bases and V 5 bases, and 7 bases lay outside the gene matches. The CDR3 sequence: CASSPHNRGNQPQHF. The CDR3 coding sequence is TGTGCCAGCAGTCCCCATAACAGGGGGAATCAGCCCCAGCATTTT.

DNA of the CDR3: TGTGCCAGCAGAACTAGCGGGGGCCGGCAGTACTTC. Its protein is CASRTSGGRQYF. The chain couples TRBV5-8 to TRBJ2-7; 11 nucleotides align to TRBD2. This CDR3 region has 12 residues. Looked up from germline, CDR1 is SGHTS and CDR2 is YDEGEE. Unmatched junction bases numbered 4, after V lost 5 bases and J lost 9 bases.

The V and J genes are TRBV27 and TRBJ2-5; D may match TRBD1 or TRBD2 (5 bases each). The V and J ends lost 5 bases and 4 bases respectively, with 26 bases between them. This CDR3 is 18 amino acids long. From germline, CDR1 is MNHEY and CDR2 SMNVEV (reference sequence). CDR3: CASSPGTARTTKLETQYF. The CDR3 nucleotides are TGTGCCAGCAGTCCGGGGACCGCCCGGACGACTAAATTAGAGACCCAGTACTTC.

This chain connects TRBV2 to TRBJ2-7; D is ambiguous. V was pared by 5 bases and J by 6 bases, with 14 bases between. This CDR3 has 13 residues. The germline CDR1 and CDR2 sequences are SNHLY and FYNNEI. The CDR3 DNA is TGTGCCAGCAGTCCCGAAGGGTCGACCGAGCAGTACTTC. Encoded protein: CASSPEGSTEQYF.

This chain connects TRBV2 to TRBJ1-4; D not resolved. The CDR3 spans 11 residues. Germline CDR1 reads SNHLY; CDR2 reads FYNNEI. V was trimmed by 3 bases and J by 8 bases, leaving 4 bases between them. The DNA for the CDR3 is TGTGCCAGCAGTGACCGAGAAAAACTGTTTTTT. Its protein is CASSDREKLFF.

The chain has TRBV7-9 and TRBJ1-5; 10 positions agree with TRBD1. This CDR3 region has 15 residues. Germline CDR1 reads SEHNR; CDR2 reads FQNEAQ (reference sequence). J was trimmed by 7 bases and V by 1 base; bases with no gene match: 4. CDR3 residues: CASSLGDRGHQPQHF. CDR3 in DNA: TGTGCCAGCAGCTTAGGGGACAGGGGACACCAGCCCCAGCATTTT.

The chain joins TRBV4-2 to TRBJ2-1; D perhaps matches TRBD1 (6 bases). CDR3 length: 14 amino acids. CDR1 and CDR2 from the germline V gene are LGHNA and YNFKEQ. V was pared by 3 bases and J by 4 bases, with 10 bases between. This chain's CDR3 is CASSQPQGYNEQFF. The CDR3 nucleotides read TGTGCCAGCAGCCAGCCACAGGGTTACAATGAGCAGTTCTTC.

The rearrangement links TRBV5-1 to TRBJ2-7, with 7 bases fitting TRBD1. Germline values: CDR1 SGHRS, CDR2 YFSETQ. With V trimmed by 0 bases and J by 3 bases, 9 bases remained unmatched. The CDR3 is 16 amino acids. The CDR3 DNA sequence: TGCGCCAGCAGCTTGGCCGTGGGGCAGGGGGTCTACGAGCAGTACTTC. This translates into CASSLAVGQGVYEQYF.

This sequence joins TRBV6-6 and TRBJ1-5, with D unresolved. The V gene lost 6 bases and the J gene lost 1 base, with 7 bases spanning the gap. The CDR3 is 13 residues long. The V gene's germline CDR1 is MNHNY and CDR2 SVGAGI (reference sequence). The DNA for the CDR3 is TGTGCCAGCAGGGCCAGGAGCAATCAGCCCCAGCATTTT. Protein sequence: CASRARSNQPQHF.

J is TRBJ2-7 and V is TRBV7-3; TRBD1 might be the D (5 bases). Germline V gives CDR1 SGHTA, CDR2 FQGTGA. Trimming removed 3 bases at V and 2 bases at J, with 11 bases between. CDR3 size: 14 residues. CDR3 loop: CASSFGQGPYEQYF. Here the CDR3 DNA reads TGTGCCAGCAGCTTCGGGCAGGGCCCCTACGAGCAGTACTTC.